This entry lists 22 T cell receptor beta chains sequenced from one sample in a study of T cells expressing NK-cell markers. TCRdb reprocessed the 5' RACE reads and keeps a single row for each CDR3 protein, giving no DNA. The ten top clones account for more than 3.5%, within a sample of about 260,000 distinct CDR3 sequences. The sample was blood T cells: a sorted CD56 or NKG2C T cell subset, CD4+ or CD8+ T cells, or bulk PBMC T cells (not recorded which). These receptor sequences come from a woman aged 18-70 years in good health.

The V and J genes are TRBV6-1 and TRBJ2-4. The germline V gene encodes CDR1 MNHNS and CDR2 SASEGT. The CDR3 is made up of 15 amino acids. The CDR3 region is CASSDPKDSENIQYF.

V gene TRBV12-3 or TRBV12-4 combines with J gene TRBJ1-5; TCRdb selects TRBD1, and the lack of DNA leaves this call unchecked. The CDR3 covers 14 residues. CDR3 region: CASSLMGGNQPQHF.

The V gene is TRBV3-1, the J gene TRBJ1-2. The germline CDR1 and CDR2 sequences are LGHDT and YNNKEL (reference sequence). The CDR3 has 12 residues. The CDR3 sequence is CASTTATEGYTF.

This chain connects TRBV11-2 to TRBJ2-7; TCRdb lists TRBD2, though no DNA is available to test this call. CDR1 is SGHAT, CDR2 FQNNGV, per germline. CDR3 length equals 16 residues. CDR3 in amino acids: CASSREGREPPYEQYF.

CDR3 loop: CASTSGGGTYTGELFF. The chain is built from TRBV12-3 or TRBV12-4 and TRBJ2-2; TCRdb designates TRBD1, a call that cannot be tested without DNA. The CDR3 has 16 residues.

The chain is built from TRBV15 and TRBJ2-6; there is no DNA to check the TCRdb D call of TRBD1. Germline CDR1 LNHNV, CDR2 YYDKDF (reference sequence). The CDR3 totals 20 residues. CDR3 sequence reads: CATSRAIGQGSFSGANVLTF.

The chain recombines TRBV18 with TRBJ1-4; TCRdb picks TRBD1, but there is no DNA to check that call. The CDR3 runs 16 residues. From germline, CDR1 is KGHSH and CDR2 LQKENI. The CDR3 is CASSPRGPGGNEKLFF.

The chain employs TRBV6-5 and TRBJ1-4. The CDR3 loop spans 17 amino acids. CDR1 MNHEY and CDR2 SVGAGI come from the germline V gene. The CDR3 region is CASSYNRATATNEKLFF.

The chain is built from TRBV7-2 and TRBJ2-2; with no DNA, the TCRdb D assignment of TRBD2 cannot be verified. CDR1 is SGHTA, CDR2 FQGNSA, per germline. The CDR3 runs to 14 residues. This CDR3 reads CASSRTSNTGELFF.

The chain has TRBV20-1 and TRBJ2-5; the TCRdb call, TRBD1, lacks DNA for checking. The CDR3 totals 13 residues. Germline assignment: CDR1 DFQATT and CDR2 SNEGSKA (reference sequence). CDR3 loop: CSANYRGQETQYF.

This chain connects TRBV7-2 to TRBJ2-1; TCRdb outputs TRBD1, but without DNA this stays unchecked. Germline V gene data show CDR1 as SGHTA and CDR2 as FQGNSA. This CDR3 contains 14 residues. This CDR3 reads CASSTPRTLNEQFF.

The chain couples TRBV5-1 to TRBJ2-1; TCRdb picks TRBD1, but there is no DNA to check that call. There are 13 residues in the CDR3. Germline CDR1 reads SGHRS; CDR2 reads YFSETQ. The CDR3 protein is CASKGTEDNEQFF.

The chain links TRBV12-3 or TRBV12-4 to TRBJ1-2; the D call from TCRdb, TRBD1, cannot be confirmed without DNA. CDR3 length equals 15 residues. The CDR3 sequence: CASSPRGNANYGYTF.

V gene TRBV29-1 combines with J gene TRBJ2-1; the TCRdb D gene call, TRBD1, has no DNA to confirm it. The germline gives CDR1 SQVTM, CDR2 ANQGSEA. The CDR3 totals 14 residues. The CDR3: CSVGGGGRFNEQFF.

The chain is built from TRBV27 and TRBJ2-1; there is no DNA to check the TCRdb D call of TRBD2. The CDR3 contains 15 residues. Per germline, CDR1 MNHEY and CDR2 SMNVEV (reference sequence). The CDR3 sequence is CASSLLASGGNEQFF.

CDR3 loop: CSVEGLSVGSGTEAFF. The J gene is TRBJ1-1, the V gene TRBV29-1. There are 16 residues in the CDR3. Per the germline V gene, CDR1 is SQVTM and CDR2 is ANQGSEA. Looking up the rest from reference TRBV29-1 and TRBJ1-1 gives the full variable domain: SAVISQKPSRDICQRGTSLTIQCQVDSQVTMMFWYRQQPGQSLTLIATANQGSEATYESGFVIDKFPISRPNLTFSTLTVSNMSPEDSSIYLCSVEGLSVGSGTEAFFGQGTRLTVV.

The chain has TRBV7-2 and TRBJ2-1; TCRdb proposes TRBD1, but this gene call is untestable without DNA. CDR1 and CDR2 (germline): SGHTA, FQGNSA. There are 17 residues in the CDR3. The chain's CDR3 is CASKGRIGTGGSNEQFF.

This sequence joins TRBV7-2 and TRBJ2-3; there is no DNA to check the TCRdb D call of TRBD1. This CDR3 is built from 17 residues. CDR1 and CDR2 (germline): SGHTA, FQGNSA. The CDR3 protein is CASSYNPGGRGTDTQYF.

V usage is TRBV7-2 and J usage is TRBJ2-5. The CDR3 covers 13 residues. The germline gives CDR1 SGHTA, CDR2 FQGNSA. This chain's CDR3 is CASSPGYLETQYF. The whole variable domain, filled in from reference TRBV7-2 and TRBJ2-5, reads GAGVSQSPSNKVTEKGKDVELRCDPISGHTALYWYRQSLGQGLEFLIYFQGNSAPDKSGLPSDRFSAERTGGSVSTLTIQRTQQEDSAVYLCASSPGYLETQYFGPGTRLLVL.

This sequence joins TRBV4-2 and TRBJ2-3; no DNA is available, so the TRBD2 call from TCRdb remains unchecked. The CDR3 totals 17 residues. From germline, CDR1 is LGHNA and CDR2 YNFKEQ. CDR3 in amino acids: CASSRFPTSPETDTQYF.

The chain links TRBV7-8 to TRBJ1-5; TCRdb's D gene call, TRBD1, goes unchecked for lack of DNA. Per the germline V gene, CDR1 is SGHVS and CDR2 is FQNEAQ. The CDR3 is 14 residues long. The CDR3 protein is CASSLGTVDQPQHF.

The chain has TRBV9 and TRBJ1-4. Germline CDR1 reads SGDLS; CDR2 reads YYNGEE. The length of the CDR3 is 15 residues. The CDR3 region is CASSVNAGRGEKLFF. Supplemented by reference TRBV9 and TRBJ1-4, the full variable domain reads DSGVTQTPKHLITATGQRVTLRCSPRSGDLSVYWYQQSLDQGLQFLIQYYNGEERAKGNILERFSAQQFPDLHSELNLSSLELGDSALYFCASSVNAGRGEKLFFGSGTQLSVL.